A single sample is the source of the 10 T cell receptor beta chains below, sequenced in a study of blood T cell repertoires in COVID-19. TCRdb keeps only in-frame clones here, not all; method: immunoSEQ multiplex PCR. The data contain approximately 89,000 clones, 70% to 90% of them seen just once; the ten biggest clones take up 3.5% to 5.5%. Sequenced: peripheral blood. These receptors all come from a man between 70 and 80 years old with acute or convalescent COVID-19.

The CDR3: CASRSGVEQYF. CDR3 DNA sequence: TGCGCCAGCAGGTCAGGGGTAGAGCAGTACTTC. The gene calls are TRBV5-1 and TRBJ2-7, with D possibly being TRBD1 (6 bases). The CDR3 is 11 residues long. CDR1 and CDR2 (germline): SGHRS, YFSETQ. V gave up 5 bases and J gave up 7 bases, with 10 bases separating them. Complete variable domain (other parts from reference TRBV5-1 and TRBJ2-7): KAGVTQTPRYLIKTRGQQVTLSCSPISGHRSVSWYQQTPGQGLQFLFEYFSETQRNKGNFPGRFSGRQFSNSRSEMNVSTLELGDSALYLCASRSGVEQYFGPGTRLTVT.

This chain connects TRBV2 to TRBJ2-7, with 7 bases that match TRBD1. Unmatched junction bases numbered 3, after V lost 4 bases and J lost 6 bases. Germline V gene data show CDR1 as SNHLY and CDR2 as FYNNEI. The CDR3 extends over 12 amino acids. The CDR3 nucleotides are TGTGCCAGCAGTGGGACAGGCCTCGAGCAGTACGTC. The encoded protein is CASSGTGLEQYV.

This clone was seen just once. The rearrangement links TRBV30 to TRBJ1-6; the match to TRBD1 covers 10 bases. The CDR3 consists of 14 residues. V lost 7 bases and J lost 9; bases outside the gene matches: 9. In germline, CDR1 is GTSNPN, CDR2 SVGIG (reference sequence). CDR3 nucleotides: TGTGCCTACCAGACGGGACAGGGGCTTTCACCCCTCCACTTT. This gives the protein CAYQTGQGLSPLHF.

The J gene is TRBJ1-5, the V gene TRBV6-5, with D perhaps matching TRBD1 (6 bases). CDR1 MNHEY and CDR2 SVGAGI come from the germline V gene. The ends were cut back, 6 bases at V and 3 bases at J, with 12 bases in the middle. The CDR3 runs 14 residues. The CDR3 DNA reads TGTGCCAGCAGGCTGACAGGCGCCAATCAGCCCCAGCATTTT. Protein sequence: CASRLTGANQPQHF.

V and J are TRBV5-4 and TRBJ2-1; D unresolved. This CDR3 has 11 residues. Germline CDR1 SGHNT, CDR2 YYREEE (reference sequence). V lost 3 bases, J lost 8 bases, and 6 bases lay in between. This CDR3 is CASSSSYEQFF. The CDR3 nucleotides are TGTGCCAGCAGCTCCTCGTATGAGCAGTTCTTC. The variable domain in full, completed from reference TRBV5-4 and TRBJ2-1, reads ETGVTQSPTHLIKTRGQQVTLRCSSQSGHNTVSWYQQALGQGPQFIFQYYREEENGRGNFPPRFSGLQFPNYSSELNVNALELDDSALYLCASSSSYEQFFGPGTRLTVL.

This chain links TRBV5-1 with TRBJ2-7, with 7 bases matching TRBD1. The CDR3 is 13 amino acids. V was clipped by 0 bases and J by 7 bases; unmatched bases: 4. Germline V gives CDR1 SGHRS, CDR2 YFSETQ. The CDR3 sequence is CASSLAGTEEQYF. CDR3 in DNA: TGCGCCAGCAGCTTGGCCGGGACAGAAGAGCAGTACTTC.

This chain links TRBV11-2 with TRBJ1-2; unclear D gene. CDR1 is SGHAT and CDR2 is FQNNGV in the germline V gene. This CDR3 spans 16 amino acids. V was trimmed by 0 bases and J by 0 bases, leaving 11 bases between them. CDR3 nucleotide sequence: TGTGCCAGCAGCTTAGAGGGCAGCATAGCTAACTATGGCTACACCTTC. This gives the protein CASSLEGSIANYGYTF.

J is TRBJ1-2 and V is TRBV9; 9 bases agree with TRBD1. The length of the CDR3 is 17 residues. V was pared by 4 bases and J by 4 bases, with 14 bases of the junction left unmatched. Per the germline V gene, CDR1 is SGDLS and CDR2 is YYNGEE. The DNA for the CDR3 is TGTGCCAGCAGCCTTTGGGACAGGGCAGAATATCCCTATGGCTACACCTTC. Its protein is CASSLWDRAEYPYGYTF.

CDR3 in DNA: TGCGCCAGCAGCCCCTCCGGGACTAGATACGAGCAGTACTTC. Translation gives CASSPSGTRYEQYF. The J gene is TRBJ2-7, the V gene TRBV5-1; 8 nucleotides match TRBD2. CDR3 length: 14 residues. The germline V gene encodes CDR1 SGHRS and CDR2 YFSETQ. V lost 4 bases and J lost 4; bases outside the gene matches: 7.

The chain couples TRBV21-1 to TRBJ1-1. TRBV21-1 constitutes a pseudogene. This CDR3 has 13 residues. The DNA of the CDR3 is TGTGCCAGCTTAGCTACCATGAACACTGAAGCTTTCTTT. Amino acids: CASLATMNTEAFF.